Listed below are T cell receptor beta chains from one sample, sequenced in a study of blood T cell repertoires in COVID-19. TCRdb's copy holds only in-frame clones and misses some; the assay was immunoSEQ multiplex PCR. The sample lists more than 70,000 clones; roughly 90% were seen once. The sequenced sample consisted of peripheral blood. The receptors shown here come from an elderly man with active or convalescent COVID-19. Each CDR3 is given with its conserved first and last residue. Fields, in order: CDR3 protein, V gene, J gene.

CDR3 protein: CASSPWTGVDEKLFF
V gene: TRBV11-2
J gene: TRBJ1-4

CDR3 protein: CASSDSSGLETQYF
V gene: TRBV25-1
J gene: TRBJ2-5

CDR3 protein: CASSGGQVTDTQYF
V gene: TRBV9
J gene: TRBJ2-3

CDR3 protein: CASSRTGTGGYGYTF
V gene: TRBV7-7
J gene: TRBJ1-2

CDR3 protein: CASSFPGSGNTIYF
V gene: TRBV11-2
J gene: TRBJ1-3

CDR3 protein: CSATEYEQFF
V gene: TRBV20-1
J gene: TRBJ2-1

CDR3 protein: CASSQPPTGLLSYNEQFF
V gene: TRBV4-2
J gene: TRBJ2-1

CDR3 protein: CASSQASSVNTQYF
V gene: TRBV4-2
J gene: TRBJ2-3

CDR3 protein: CATSRGMQQGASTDTQYF
V gene: TRBV15
J gene: TRBJ2-3

CDR3 protein: CASSDRAYEQYF
V gene: TRBV2
J gene: TRBJ2-7

CDR3 protein: CASSPGGSYGYTF
V gene: TRBV6-5
J gene: TRBJ1-2

CDR3 protein: CASSQEEGEKLFF
V gene: TRBV14
J gene: TRBJ1-4

CDR3 protein: CASSTRAGGSYNEQFF
V gene: TRBV28
J gene: TRBJ2-1

CDR3 protein: CASTRRGRVGSPLHF
V gene: TRBV6-5
J gene: TRBJ1-6

CDR3 protein: CASSQSILAGVGENIQYF
V gene: TRBV4-3
J gene: TRBJ2-4

CDR3 protein: CASRLRSETYEQYF
V gene: TRBV12-2
J gene: TRBJ2-7

CDR3 protein: CASSDRDSSSYNEQFF
V gene: TRBV6-1
J gene: TRBJ2-1

CDR3 protein: CASSPNSASGYNEQFF
V gene: TRBV7-8
J gene: TRBJ2-1

CDR3 protein: CASTRLAGGETQYF
V gene: TRBV7-2
J gene: TRBJ2-5

CDR3 protein: CSVSDSYEQYF
V gene: TRBV29-1
J gene: TRBJ2-7

CDR3 protein: CAISPGLETEAFF
V gene: TRBV10-3
J gene: TRBJ1-1

CDR3 protein: CASRVGSGRNTEAFF
V gene: TRBV28
J gene: TRBJ1-1

CDR3 protein: CASSSPGGGSLPGELFF
V gene: TRBV19
J gene: TRBJ2-2

CDR3 protein: CASSLTGGTTEAFF
V gene: TRBV11-2
J gene: TRBJ1-1

CDR3 protein: CASLPTGDSGANVLTF
V gene: TRBV5-5
J gene: TRBJ2-6

CDR3 protein: CASSEPGLAGTYNEQFF
V gene: TRBV28
J gene: TRBJ2-1

CDR3 protein: CASRESARGETQYF
V gene: TRBV25-1
J gene: TRBJ2-5

CDR3 protein: CASSTRGQRDEQYF
V gene: TRBV18
J gene: TRBJ2-7

CDR3 protein: CASSQDPSYNEQFF
V gene: TRBV4-1
J gene: TRBJ2-1

CDR3 protein: CASSIFGTGSTYNSPLHF
V gene: TRBV19
J gene: TRBJ1-6

CDR3 protein: CASSQERNRAGNTIYF
V gene: TRBV4-2
J gene: TRBJ1-3

CDR3 protein: CASSLGLAVHNEQFF
V gene: TRBV7-7
J gene: TRBJ2-1

CDR3 protein: CASSMLAGVGPQETQYF
V gene: TRBV5-4
J gene: TRBJ2-5

CDR3 protein: CASSLGGNTEAFF
V gene: TRBV5-1
J gene: TRBJ1-1

CDR3 protein: CSTSNTGTGYTF
V gene: TRBV29-1
J gene: TRBJ1-2

CDR3 protein: CAWSDRATEAFF
V gene: TRBV30
J gene: TRBJ1-1

CDR3 protein: CASSLAATSGNTIYF
V gene: TRBV7-2
J gene: TRBJ1-3

CDR3 protein: CASSQDRGTGSYNEQFF
V gene: TRBV14
J gene: TRBJ2-1

CDR3 protein: CASSPKTSGRSEYF
V gene: TRBV5-6
J gene: TRBJ2-7

CDR3 protein: CSVNVREVMGTEAFF
V gene: TRBV29-1
J gene: TRBJ1-1

CDR3 protein: CASRPTDSNYGYTF
V gene: TRBV4-2
J gene: TRBJ1-2